The table lists the clone carrying this TCR beta chain with many counts. RNA transcripts gave rise to amplified TCR beta CDR3 regions. The HTBI set primed first-round TCR CDR3 RT-PCR. TCRdb analysed the multiplex PCR reads with MiXCR anew, one entry per CDR3 protein. This table holds almost 250,000 distinct CDR3 sequences, about 24% found once. The CDR3 is 12 amino acids. Germline CDR1 reads GTSNPN; CDR2 reads SVGIG (reference sequence). The V gene lost 6 bases and the J gene lost 2 bases, with 7 bases spanning the gap. This sample stems from a study of T cells in Graves' hyperthyroidism and ophthalmopathy.

The specimen sequenced was blood. V usage is TRBV30 and J usage is TRBJ2-2; D is unclear. This TCR was recovered from a woman in her thirties or forties with Graves' ophthalmopathy. The CDR3 DNA follows: TGTGCCTGCCGACCCAACACCGGGGAGCTGTTTTTT. It is translated as CACRPNTGELFF.